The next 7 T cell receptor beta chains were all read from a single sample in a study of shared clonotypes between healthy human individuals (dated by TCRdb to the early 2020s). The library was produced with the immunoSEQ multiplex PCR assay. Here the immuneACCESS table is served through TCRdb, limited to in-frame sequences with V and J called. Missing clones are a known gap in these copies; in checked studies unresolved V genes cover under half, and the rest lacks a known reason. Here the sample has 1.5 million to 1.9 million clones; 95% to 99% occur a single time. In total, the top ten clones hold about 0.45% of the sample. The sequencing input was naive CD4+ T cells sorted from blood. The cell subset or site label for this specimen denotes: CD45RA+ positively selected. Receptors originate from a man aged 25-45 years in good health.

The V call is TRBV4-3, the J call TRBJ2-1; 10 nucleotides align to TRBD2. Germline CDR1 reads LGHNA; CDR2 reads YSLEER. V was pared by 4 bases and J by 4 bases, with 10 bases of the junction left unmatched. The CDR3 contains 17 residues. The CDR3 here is CASSPHSGTSAYNEQFF. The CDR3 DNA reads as TGCGCCAGCAGCCCCCACAGCGGGACTAGCGCGTACAATGAGCAGTTCTTC.

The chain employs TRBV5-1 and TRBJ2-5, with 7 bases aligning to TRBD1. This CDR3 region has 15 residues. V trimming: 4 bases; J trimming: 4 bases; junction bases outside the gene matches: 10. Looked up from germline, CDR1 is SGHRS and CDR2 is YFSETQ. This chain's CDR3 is CASSLLPGQLETQYF. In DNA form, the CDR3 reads TGCGCCAGCAGCCTCCTCCCGGGACAGTTAGAGACCCAGTACTTC.

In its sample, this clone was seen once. The CDR3 bases are TGCGCCAGCAGCTTGGGGCATGCCAAAAACATTCAGTACTTC. Translating gives CASSLGHAKNIQYF. The gene calls are TRBV5-1 and TRBJ2-4; D is undetermined. Per germline, CDR1 SGHRS and CDR2 YFSETQ. The CDR3 covers 14 residues. V lost 0 bases to trimming and J lost 1 base, with 5 bases between them.

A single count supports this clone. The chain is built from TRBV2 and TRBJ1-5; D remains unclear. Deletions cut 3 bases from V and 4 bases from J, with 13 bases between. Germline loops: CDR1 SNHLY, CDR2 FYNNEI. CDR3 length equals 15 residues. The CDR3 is CASSDLKHRNQPQHF. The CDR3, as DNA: TGTGCCAGCAGTGACTTGAAACACAGAAATCAGCCCCAGCATTTT.

Here the CDR3 reads CASSAGTGKGTEAFF. The CDR3 region has the DNA TGCGCCAGCAGCGCGGGGACAGGGAAGGGAACTGAAGCTTTCTTT. The J gene is TRBJ1-1, the V gene TRBV5-1, with 9 bases lining up with TRBD1. This CDR3 region has 15 residues. CDR1 and CDR2 from the germline V gene are SGHRS and YFSETQ. With V trimmed by 4 bases and J by 5 bases, 9 bases remained unmatched. Based on the CDR3 plus reference TRBV5-1 and TRBJ1-1, the full variable domain is KAGVTQTPRYLIKTRGQQVTLSCSPISGHRSVSWYQQTPGQGLQFLFEYFSETQRNKGNFPGRFSGRQFSNSRSEMNVSTLELGDSALYLCASSAGTGKGTEAFFGQGTRLTVV.

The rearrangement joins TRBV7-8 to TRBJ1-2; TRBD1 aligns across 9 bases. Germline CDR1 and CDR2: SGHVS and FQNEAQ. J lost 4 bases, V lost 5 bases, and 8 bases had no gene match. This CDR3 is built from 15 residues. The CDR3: CASSPSQGAPYGYTF. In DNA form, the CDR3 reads TGTGCCAGCAGCCCATCACAGGGGGCCCCCTATGGCTACACCTTC.

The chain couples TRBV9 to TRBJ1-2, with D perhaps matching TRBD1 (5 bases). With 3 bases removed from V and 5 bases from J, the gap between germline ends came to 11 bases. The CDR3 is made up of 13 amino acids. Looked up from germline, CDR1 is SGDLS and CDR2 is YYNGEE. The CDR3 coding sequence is TGTGCCAGCAGCGGGGGTGAGGGGTATGGCTACACCTTC. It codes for CASSGGEGYGYTF.